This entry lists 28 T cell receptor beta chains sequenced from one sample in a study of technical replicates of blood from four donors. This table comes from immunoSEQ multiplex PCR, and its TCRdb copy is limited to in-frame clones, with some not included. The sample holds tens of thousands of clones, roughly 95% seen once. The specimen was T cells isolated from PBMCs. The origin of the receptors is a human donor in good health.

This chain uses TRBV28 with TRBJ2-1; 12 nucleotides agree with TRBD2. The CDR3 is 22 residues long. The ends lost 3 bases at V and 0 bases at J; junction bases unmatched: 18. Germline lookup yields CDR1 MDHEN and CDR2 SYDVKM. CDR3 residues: CASSLDGPSGRAAGSSYNEQFF. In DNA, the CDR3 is TGTGCCAGCAGTTTGGACGGTCCTAGCGGGAGGGCCGCGGGAAGCTCCTACAATGAGCAGTTCTTC.

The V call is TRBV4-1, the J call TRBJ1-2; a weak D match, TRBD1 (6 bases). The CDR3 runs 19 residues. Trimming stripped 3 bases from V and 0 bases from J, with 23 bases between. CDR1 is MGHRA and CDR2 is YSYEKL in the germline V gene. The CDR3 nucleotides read TGCGCCAGCAGCCACCACCCCCGAGGGGGGGGGTTAACTAACTATGGCTACACCTTC. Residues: CASSHHPRGGGLTNYGYTF.

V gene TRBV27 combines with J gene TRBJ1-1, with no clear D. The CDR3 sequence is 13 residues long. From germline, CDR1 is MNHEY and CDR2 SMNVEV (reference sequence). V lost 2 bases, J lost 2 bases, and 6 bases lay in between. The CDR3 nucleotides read TGTGCCAGCAGTTTAACGGGAAACACTGAAGCTTTCTTT. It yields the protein CASSLTGNTEAFF.

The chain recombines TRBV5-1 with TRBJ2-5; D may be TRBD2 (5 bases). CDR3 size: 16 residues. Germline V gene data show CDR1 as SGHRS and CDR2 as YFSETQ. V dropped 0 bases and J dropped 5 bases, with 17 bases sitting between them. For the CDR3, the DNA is TGCGCCAGCAGCTTGGCCGAGGGTCTCGGGGTGGAGACCCAGTACTTC. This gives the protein CASSLAEGLGVETQYF.

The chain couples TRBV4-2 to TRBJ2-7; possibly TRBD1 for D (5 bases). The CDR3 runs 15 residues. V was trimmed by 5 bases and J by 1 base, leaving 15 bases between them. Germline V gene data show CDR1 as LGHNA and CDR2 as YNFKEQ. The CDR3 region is CASSEEWGGSYEQYF. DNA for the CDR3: TGTGCCAGCAGCGAGGAGTGGGGCGGTTCCTACGAGCAGTACTTC.

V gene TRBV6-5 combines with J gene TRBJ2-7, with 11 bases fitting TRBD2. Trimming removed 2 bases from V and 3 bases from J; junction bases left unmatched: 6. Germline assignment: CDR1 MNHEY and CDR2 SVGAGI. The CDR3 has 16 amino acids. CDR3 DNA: TGTGCCAGCAGTTACCCCGGACTAGCGGGTTACTACGAGCAGTACTTC. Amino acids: CASSYPGLAGYYEQYF.

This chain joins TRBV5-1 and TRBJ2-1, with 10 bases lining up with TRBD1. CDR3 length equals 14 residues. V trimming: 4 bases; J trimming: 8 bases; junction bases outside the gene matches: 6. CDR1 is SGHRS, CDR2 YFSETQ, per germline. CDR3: CASSLGTGEDEQFF. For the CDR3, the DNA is TGCGCCAGCAGCCTCGGGACAGGGGAGGATGAGCAGTTCTTC.

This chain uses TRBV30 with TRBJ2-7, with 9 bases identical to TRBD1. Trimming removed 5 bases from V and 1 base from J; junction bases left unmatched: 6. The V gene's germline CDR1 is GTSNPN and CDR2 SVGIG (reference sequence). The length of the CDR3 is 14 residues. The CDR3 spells CAWGRGTGSYEQYF. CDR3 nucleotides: TGTGCCTGGGGGAGGGGGACAGGGTCCTACGAGCAGTACTTC.

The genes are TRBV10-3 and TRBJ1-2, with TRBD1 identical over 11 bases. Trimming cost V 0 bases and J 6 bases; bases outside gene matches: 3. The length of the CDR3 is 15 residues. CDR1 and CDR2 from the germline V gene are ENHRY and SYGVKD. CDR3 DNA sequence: TGTGCCATCAGTGAGTCAGGGACAGGGGGAAATGGCTACACCTTC. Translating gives CAISESGTGGNGYTF.

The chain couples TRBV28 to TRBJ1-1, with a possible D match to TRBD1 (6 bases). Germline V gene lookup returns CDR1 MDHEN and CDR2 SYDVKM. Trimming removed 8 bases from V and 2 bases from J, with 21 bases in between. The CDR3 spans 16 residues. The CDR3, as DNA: TGTGCCAGCTCGTCAGGACAGCAGGCCCTCAACACTGAAGCTTTCTTT. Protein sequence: CASSSGQQALNTEAFF.

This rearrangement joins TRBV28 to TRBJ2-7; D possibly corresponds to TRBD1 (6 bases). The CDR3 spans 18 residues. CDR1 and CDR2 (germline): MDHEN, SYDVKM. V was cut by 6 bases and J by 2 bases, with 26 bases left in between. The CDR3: CASSLPPGQLLGTYEQYF. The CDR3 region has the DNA TGTGCCAGCAGCCTACCCCCTGGACAGCTCTTGGGCACCTACGAGCAGTACTTC.

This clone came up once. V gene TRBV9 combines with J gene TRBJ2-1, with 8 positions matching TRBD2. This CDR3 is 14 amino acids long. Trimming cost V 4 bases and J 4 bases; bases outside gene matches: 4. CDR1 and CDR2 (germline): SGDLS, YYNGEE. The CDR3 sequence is CASSSGGGYNEQFF. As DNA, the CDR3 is TGTGCCAGCAGCTCGGGAGGGGGATACAATGAGCAGTTCTTC.

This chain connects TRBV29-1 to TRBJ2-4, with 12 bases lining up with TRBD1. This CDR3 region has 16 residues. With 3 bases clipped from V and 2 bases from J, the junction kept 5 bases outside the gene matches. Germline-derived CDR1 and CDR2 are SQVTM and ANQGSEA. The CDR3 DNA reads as TGCAGCGTTGAGGGCCGGGACAGGGGGCCCAAAAACATTCAGTACTTC. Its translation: CSVEGRDRGPKNIQYF. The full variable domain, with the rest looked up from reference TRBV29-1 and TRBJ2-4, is SAVISQKPSRDICQRGTSLTIQCQVDSQVTMMFWYRQQPGQSLTLIATANQGSEATYESGFVIDKFPISRPNLTFSTLTVSNMSPEDSSIYLCSVEGRDRGPKNIQYFGAGTRLSVL.

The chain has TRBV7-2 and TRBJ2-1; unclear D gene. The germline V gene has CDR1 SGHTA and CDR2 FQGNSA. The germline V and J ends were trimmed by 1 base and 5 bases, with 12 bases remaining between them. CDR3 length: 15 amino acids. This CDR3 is CASSLEVRLHNEQFF. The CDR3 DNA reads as TGTGCCAGCAGCTTAGAGGTTCGACTCCACAATGAGCAGTTCTTC.

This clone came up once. The CDR3 is CASSPIDRGSSGANVLTF. CDR3 DNA sequence: TGTGCCAGCTCACCGATTGACAGGGGGAGCTCTGGGGCCAACGTCCTGACTTTC. The chain employs TRBV18 and TRBJ2-6, with 9 bases fitting TRBD1. The CDR3 length is 18 residues. Germline loops: CDR1 KGHSH, CDR2 LQKENI. After removal of 3 bases from V and 0 bases from J, the junction contained 6 bases not matched to a gene. The variable domain in full, completed from reference TRBV18 and TRBJ2-6, reads NAGVMQNPRHLVRRRGQEARLRCSPMKGHSHVYWYRQLPEEGLKFMVYLQKENIIDESGMPKERFSAEFPKEGPSILRIQQVVRGDSAAYFCASSPIDRGSSGANVLTFGAGSRLTVL.

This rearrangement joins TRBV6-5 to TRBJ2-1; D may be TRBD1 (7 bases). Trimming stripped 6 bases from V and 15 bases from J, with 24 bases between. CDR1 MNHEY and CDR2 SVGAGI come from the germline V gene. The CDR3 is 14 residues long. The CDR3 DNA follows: TGTGCCAGCAGAATGTACTCAGGGGGAGGCATTGGGTTCTTC. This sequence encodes CASRMYSGGGIGFF.

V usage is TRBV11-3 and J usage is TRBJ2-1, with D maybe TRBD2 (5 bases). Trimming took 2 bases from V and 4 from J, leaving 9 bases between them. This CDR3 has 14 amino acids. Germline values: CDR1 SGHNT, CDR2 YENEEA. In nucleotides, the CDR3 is TGTGCCAGCAGCTTACGTGGGAGTTACAATGAGCAGTTCTTC. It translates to CASSLRGSYNEQFF.

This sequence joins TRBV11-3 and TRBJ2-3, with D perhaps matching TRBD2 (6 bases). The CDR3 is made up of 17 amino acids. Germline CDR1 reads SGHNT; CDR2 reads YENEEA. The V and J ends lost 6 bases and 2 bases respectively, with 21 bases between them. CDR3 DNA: TGTGCCAGCAGGCGCCGGACCGGGACTCAAGACACAGATACGCAGTATTTT. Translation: CASRRRTGTQDTDTQYF.

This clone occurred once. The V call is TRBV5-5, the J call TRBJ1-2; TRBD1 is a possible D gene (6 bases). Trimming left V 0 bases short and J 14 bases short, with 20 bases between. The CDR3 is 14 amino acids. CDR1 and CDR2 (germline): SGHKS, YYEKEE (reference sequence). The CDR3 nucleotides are TGTGCCAGCAGCTTGGTACAGGGCCGGACGGCTATTACCTTC. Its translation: CASSLVQGRTAITF.

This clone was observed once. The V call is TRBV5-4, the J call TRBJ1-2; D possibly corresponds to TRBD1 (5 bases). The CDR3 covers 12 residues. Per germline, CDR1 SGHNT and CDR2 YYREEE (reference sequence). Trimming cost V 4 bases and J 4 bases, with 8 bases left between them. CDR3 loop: CASSPGGYGYTF. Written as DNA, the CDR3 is TGTGCCAGCAGCCCCGGGGGCTATGGCTACACCTTC.

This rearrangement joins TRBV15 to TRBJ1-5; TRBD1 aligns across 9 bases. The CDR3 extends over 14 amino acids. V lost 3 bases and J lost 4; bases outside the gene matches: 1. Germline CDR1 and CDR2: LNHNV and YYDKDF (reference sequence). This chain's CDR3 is CATSRTGGNQPQHF. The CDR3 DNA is TGTGCCACCAGCAGGACAGGGGGAAATCAGCCCCAGCATTTT.

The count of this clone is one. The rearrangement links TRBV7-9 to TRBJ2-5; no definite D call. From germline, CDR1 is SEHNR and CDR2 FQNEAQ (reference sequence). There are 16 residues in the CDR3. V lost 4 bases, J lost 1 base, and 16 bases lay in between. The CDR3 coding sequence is TGTGCCAGCAGCTCCCGAGCTTCATACCGCCAAGAGACCCAGTACTTC. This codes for CASSSRASYRQETQYF.

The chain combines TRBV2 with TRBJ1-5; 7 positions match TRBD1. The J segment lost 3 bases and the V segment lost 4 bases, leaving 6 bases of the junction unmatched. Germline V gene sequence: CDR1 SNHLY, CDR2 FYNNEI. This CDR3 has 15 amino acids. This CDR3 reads CASSVAGGNNQPQHF. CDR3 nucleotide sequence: TGTGCCAGCAGTGTTGCAGGGGGGAACAATCAGCCCCAGCATTTT.

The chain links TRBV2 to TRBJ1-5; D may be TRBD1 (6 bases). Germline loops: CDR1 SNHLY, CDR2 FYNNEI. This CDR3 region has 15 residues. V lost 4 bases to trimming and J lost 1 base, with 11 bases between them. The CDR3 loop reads CASSAGEGSNQPQHF. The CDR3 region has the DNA TGTGCCAGCAGTGCAGGGGAAGGAAGCAATCAGCCCCAGCATTTT.

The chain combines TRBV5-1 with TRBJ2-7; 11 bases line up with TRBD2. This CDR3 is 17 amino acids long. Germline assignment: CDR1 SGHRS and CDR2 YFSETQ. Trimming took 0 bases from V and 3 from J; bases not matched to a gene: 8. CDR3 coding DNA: TGCGCCAGCAGCTTGGCCGTTTCACTAGCGGGAGTCTACGAGCAGTACTTC. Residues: CASSLAVSLAGVYEQYF. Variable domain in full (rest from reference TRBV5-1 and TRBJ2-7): KAGVTQTPRYLIKTRGQQVTLSCSPISGHRSVSWYQQTPGQGLQFLFEYFSETQRNKGNFPGRFSGRQFSNSRSEMNVSTLELGDSALYLCASSLAVSLAGVYEQYFGPGTRLTVT.

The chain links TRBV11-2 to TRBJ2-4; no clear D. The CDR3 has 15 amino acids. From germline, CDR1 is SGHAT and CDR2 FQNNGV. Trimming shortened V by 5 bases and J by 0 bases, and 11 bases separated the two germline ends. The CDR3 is CASSPLQRAKNIQYF. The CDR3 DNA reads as TGTGCCAGCAGCCCCCTACAGAGAGCCAAAAACATTCAGTACTTC.

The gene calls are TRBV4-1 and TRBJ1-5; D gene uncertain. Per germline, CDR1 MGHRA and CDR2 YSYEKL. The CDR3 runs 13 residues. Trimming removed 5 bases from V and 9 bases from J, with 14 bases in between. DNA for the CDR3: TGCGCCAGCAGCGTTACGGACTCAGGGCCCCAGCATTTT. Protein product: CASSVTDSGPQHF.

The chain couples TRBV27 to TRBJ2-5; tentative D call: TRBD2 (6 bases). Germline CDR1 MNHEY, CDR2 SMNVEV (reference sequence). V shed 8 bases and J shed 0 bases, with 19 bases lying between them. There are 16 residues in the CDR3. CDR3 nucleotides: TGTGCCAGCGCGATCCTCCGGGGGTTATACCAAGAGACCCAGTACTTC. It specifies CASAILRGLYQETQYF.